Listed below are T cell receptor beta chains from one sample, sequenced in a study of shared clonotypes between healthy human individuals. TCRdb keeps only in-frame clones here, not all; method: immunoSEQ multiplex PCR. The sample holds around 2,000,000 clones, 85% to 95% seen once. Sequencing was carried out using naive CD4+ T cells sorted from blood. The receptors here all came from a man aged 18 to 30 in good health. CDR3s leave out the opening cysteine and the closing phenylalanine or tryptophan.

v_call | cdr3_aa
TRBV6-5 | ATRGEGSSPLH
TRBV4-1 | ASPSGAGSDEKLF
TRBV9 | ASTVSGVGTDTQY
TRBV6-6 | ASSPDSNYGYT
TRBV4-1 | ASSWAGDTQY
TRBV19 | ASSMTRSAQH
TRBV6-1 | ASSEGRYTEAF
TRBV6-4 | ASSESGRGELF
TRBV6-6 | ASRKIGGQSQETQY
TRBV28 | ASSRAGYT
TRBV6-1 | ASSEAGQVTDTQY
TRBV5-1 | ASSLALAGNSPLH
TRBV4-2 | ASSQEAGGFSYNEQF
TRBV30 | AWSLELEAF